Each of the 32 T cell receptor beta chains below was sequenced from the same sample in a study of identical twins' blood T cells. TCRdb itself ran the 5' RACE reads through MiXCR, one entry per CDR3 protein. The repertoire holds around 380,000 distinct CDR3 sequences, over 25% seen once, with 5.5% to 6.5% in the top ten. The sequenced material came from PBMCs. Every receptor here comes from a woman between 18 and 55 years old in good health.

As to this clonotype: This may be a read error: a much more frequent sequence differs by one nucleotide. The chain is built from TRBV7-2 and TRBJ1-1; the match to TRBD1 covers 9 bases. Trimming cost V 5 bases and J 3 bases; bases outside gene matches: 4. The CDR3 contains 14 residues. The germline gives CDR1 SGHTA, CDR2 FQGNSA. This CDR3 reads CTSSPRQGDTEAFF. CDR3 coding DNA: TGTACCAGCAGCCCTCGACAGGGGGACACTGAAGCTTTCTTT.

Comments on this clonotype: A much larger clone lies one base from this, so it may be a read error. The chain is built from TRBV29-1 and TRBJ1-1; D possibly corresponds to TRBD1 (5 bases). The CDR3 sequence is 13 residues long. CDR1 and CDR2 from the germline V gene are SQVTM and ANQGSEA. The DNA for the CDR3 is TGCAGCGTTGGACAGACTATGAACACTGAAGCTCTCTTT. Its translation: CSVGQTMNTEALF.

This clonotype was observed a handful of times. The genes are TRBV6-2 or TRBV6-3 and TRBJ1-2, with a tentative D call TRBD1 (5 bases). The germline V gene encodes CDR1 MNHEY and CDR2 SVGEGT. V lost 6 bases to trimming and J lost 5 bases, with 13 bases between them. The CDR3 is made up of 13 amino acids. In DNA, the CDR3 is TGTGCCAGCAGGCGCGAAGGGGCTTATGGCTACACCTTC. Its translation: CASRREGAYGYTF.

The CDR3, as DNA: TGCGCCAGCAGCTTCCGGCAGCTAAATGAAAAACTGTTTTTT. This codes for CASSFRQLNEKLFF. The chain combines TRBV5-1 with TRBJ1-4; D unresolved. The germline V and J ends were trimmed by 2 bases and 5 bases, with 10 bases remaining between them. CDR3 length: 14 amino acids. CDR1 is SGHRS and CDR2 is YFSETQ in the germline V gene.

This clonotype was observed a handful of times. The chain employs TRBV20-1 and TRBJ2-3; 9 bases map to TRBD2. Germline-derived CDR1 and CDR2 are DFQATT and SNEGSKA (reference sequence). The CDR3 consists of 14 residues. The trim removed 4 bases at V and 4 bases at J, leaving 6 bases unmatched. The CDR3 loop is CSAIPGLASDTQYF. CDR3 coding DNA: TGCAGTGCTATTCCGGGACTAGCCTCAGATACGCAGTATTTT.

This clonotype was detected only once. This rearrangement joins TRBV10-3 to TRBJ1-2, with D possibly matching TRBD1 (6 bases). V shed 4 bases and J shed 5 bases, with 8 bases lying between them. Germline CDR1 and CDR2: ENHRY and SYGVKD. This CDR3 has 12 residues. The CDR3 sequence: CAISGDIYGYTF. The CDR3 bases are TGTGCCATCAGTGGGGACATTTATGGCTACACCTTC.

This clonotype was counted at least ten times. The chain is built from TRBV12-5 and TRBJ1-1; the D is unclear. The CDR3 totals 11 residues. The ends were cut back, 8 bases at V and 7 bases at J, with 11 bases in the middle. The V gene's germline CDR1 is LGHNT and CDR2 FRNRAP. CDR3 in amino acids: CASSQAGEAFF. The CDR3 DNA is TGTGCTAGTTCCCAGGCAGGTGAAGCTTTCTTT. Complete variable domain (other parts from reference TRBV12-5 and TRBJ1-1): DARVTQTPRHKVTEMGQEVTMRCQPILGHNTVFWYRQTMMQGLELLAYFRNRAPLDDSGMPKDRFSAEMPDATLATLKIQPSEPRDSAVYFCASSQAGEAFFGQGTRLTVV.

V gene TRBV6-2 or TRBV6-3 combines with J gene TRBJ1-1, with 10 bases fitting TRBD1. This CDR3 spans 15 amino acids. Germline CDR1 and CDR2: MNHEY and SVGEGT. The ends lost 5 bases at V and 4 bases at J; junction bases unmatched: 7. CDR3 sequence (DNA): TGTGCCAGCAGTAAACACCGGGACAGGGGCACTGAAGCTTTCTTT. Protein sequence: CASSKHRDRGTEAFF.

The chain joins TRBV20-1 to TRBJ2-3; TRBD2 matches 10 bases. V trimming: 1 base; J trimming: 7 bases; junction bases outside the gene matches: 11. Germline CDR1 DFQATT, CDR2 SNEGSKA (reference sequence). CDR3 size: 16 residues. Here the CDR3 reads CSARGPPSGSRNTQYF. In DNA, the CDR3 is TGCAGTGCTAGAGGTCCCCCTAGCGGGAGTAGGAATACGCAGTATTTT.

V usage is TRBV20-1 and J usage is TRBJ2-1, with TRBD2 matching 14 bases. V was pared by 2 bases and J by 5 bases, with 2 bases of the junction left unmatched. Germline V lookup: CDR1 DFQATT, CDR2 SNEGSKA (reference sequence). This CDR3 contains 15 residues. The CDR3 protein is CSARPGLAGDNEQFF. CDR3 nucleotide sequence: TGCAGTGCTAGACCGGGACTAGCGGGAGACAATGAGCAGTTCTTC.

The chain carries TRBV4-3 and TRBJ2-2; possible D gene TRBD1, 6 bases. Germline CDR1 is LGHNA and CDR2 is YSLEER. The CDR3 consists of 13 residues. V shed 3 bases and J shed 6 bases, with 8 bases lying between them. CDR3 region: CASSQQGSGELFF. The CDR3 DNA reads as TGCGCCAGCAGCCAGCAGGGGTCCGGGGAGCTGTTTTTT.

This clonotype was seen just once. The V and J genes are TRBV20-1 and TRBJ1-2; TRBD1 might be the D (6 bases). Trimming shortened V by 0 bases and J by 6 bases, and 8 bases separated the two germline ends. The CDR3 has 12 amino acids. Germline V gene data show CDR1 as DFQATT and CDR2 as SNEGSKA (reference sequence). The DNA of the CDR3 is TGCAGTGCTAGAGAAGGGGGGAATGGCTACACCTTC. This sequence encodes CSAREGGNGYTF.

With respect to this clonotype: Germline is not matched at one junction end, which may reflect a read error. This chain connects TRBV7-9 to TRBJ1-1, with D tentatively TRBD1 (5 bases). The CDR3 covers 11 residues. CDR1 is SEHNR and CDR2 is FQNEAQ in the germline V gene (reference sequence). The CDR3 DNA follows: TGTGCCAGCATCTTAGGGGCTGAAGCTTTCTTT. It encodes CASILGAEAFF.

CDR3 in DNA: TGTGCCATCAGGGGACAGGGGCAAGATACGCAGTATTTT. It yields the protein CAIRGQGQDTQYF. This chain joins TRBV10-3 and TRBJ2-3, with TRBD1 identical over 10 bases. V shed 6 bases and J 5 bases; nucleotides not matched to a gene: 2. Germline V gene lookup returns CDR1 ENHRY and CDR2 SYGVKD. There are 13 residues in the CDR3.

In regard to this clonotype: A read error may account for a junction end that differs from germline. This rearrangement joins TRBV20-1 to TRBJ1-1; D is possibly TRBD1 (6 bases). Per germline, CDR1 DFQATT and CDR2 SNEGSKA (reference sequence). The CDR3 covers 16 residues. CDR3 sequence (DNA): TGCAGTGCTAGAGGGGGACACAAGCCCATGAACACTGTAGCTTTCTTT. It yields the protein CSARGGHKPMNTVAFF.

About this clonotype: The junction departs from the called germline gene at one end, perhaps through a read error. The V call is TRBV2, the J call TRBJ1-5, with 8 bases lining up with TRBD1. CDR1 and CDR2 (germline): SNHLY, FYNNEI. The CDR3 has 12 amino acids. CDR3 residues: CAAGGGNQPQHF. CDR3 sequence (DNA): TGCGCCGCAGGGGGCGGCAATCAGCCCCAGCATTTT. Together with reference TRBV2 and TRBJ1-5, the CDR3 gives the full variable domain: EPEVTQTPSHQVTQMGQEVILRCVPISNHLYFYWYRQILGQKVEFLVSFYNNEISEKSEIFDDQFSVERPDGSNFTLKIRSTKLEDSAMYFCAAGGGNQPQHFGDGTRLSIL.

The chain combines TRBV4-3 with TRBJ1-1; 7 bases are shared with TRBD1. Trimming at V came to 3 bases and at J to 7 bases, leaving 5 bases not matched to a gene. The CDR3 contains 13 residues. Germline CDR1 is LGHNA and CDR2 is YSLEER. CDR3 region: CASSQETGSEAFF. The CDR3 DNA follows: TGCGCCAGCAGCCAGGAGACAGGGAGTGAAGCTTTCTTT.

To note about this clonotype: One base away lies a much larger clone, so this may be a sequencing read error. This chain joins TRBV10-3 and TRBJ2-7; D remains unclear. CDR1 and CDR2 from the germline V gene are ENHRY and SYGVKD. The CDR3 extends over 13 amino acids. CDR3: CAITPGPLYEHYF. DNA of the CDR3: TGTGCCATCACTCCAGGCCCCCTCTACGAGCATTACTTC.

This clonotype was detected many times. J is TRBJ1-1 and V is TRBV29-1; 7 nucleotides match TRBD1. In germline, CDR1 is SQVTM, CDR2 ANQGSEA. The CDR3 runs 13 residues. V lost 6 bases to trimming and J lost 2 bases; unmatched junction nucleotides: 6. Here the CDR3 reads CSVRQGYNTEAFF. DNA of the CDR3: TGCAGCGTCCGACAGGGATACAACACTGAAGCTTTCTTT.

Points on this clonotype: At one boundary the junction diverges from the germline segment, which might be a read error. V usage is TRBV6-5 and J usage is TRBJ2-7, with D possibly matching TRBD2 (5 bases). The CDR3 is 11 amino acids. Germline values: CDR1 MNHEY, CDR2 SVGAGI. CDR3 nucleotides: TGTGCCAGCAGGGACTCCCACGAGCAGTACTTC. Amino acid sequence: CASRDSHEQYF.

This clonotype occurred a few times. This chain uses TRBV10-3 with TRBJ2-7; maybe TRBD2 (6 bases). With 6 bases removed from V and 0 bases from J, the gap between germline ends came to 6 bases. This CDR3 is built from 12 residues. Germline CDR1 ENHRY, CDR2 SYGVKD. Written as DNA, the CDR3 is TGTGCCATCAGCGGGGGCTCCTACGAGCAGTACTTC. This codes for CAISGGSYEQYF.

This clonotype was detected a few times. The chain joins TRBV29-1 to TRBJ2-1, with D perhaps matching TRBD1 (6 bases). V lost 7 bases to trimming and J lost 4 bases, with 17 bases between them. Looked up from germline, CDR1 is SQVTM and CDR2 is ANQGSEA. The CDR3 has 14 amino acids. For the CDR3, the DNA is TGCAGCGCCCAAACGGACAGAAGTTACAATGAGCAGTTCTTC. This codes for CSAQTDRSYNEQFF.

A few counts support this clonotype. This sequence joins TRBV6-5 and TRBJ1-2; D possibly corresponds to TRBD1 (6 bases). Trimming removed 6 bases from V and 4 bases from J, with 15 bases in between. This CDR3 spans 14 amino acids. Germline V lookup: CDR1 MNHEY, CDR2 SVGAGI. CDR3 DNA: TGTGCCAGCAGAAGTAACACAGGGATCTATGGCTACACCTTC. Translated: CASRSNTGIYGYTF.

Concerning this clonotype: The junction departs from the called germline gene at one end, perhaps through a read error. The genes are TRBV29-1 and TRBJ2-2, with D tentatively TRBD1 (6 bases). The CDR3 contains 14 residues. Germline CDR1 reads SQVTM; CDR2 reads ANQGSEA. The CDR3 DNA sequence: TGCAGCGTTGAACAGGGGTGGAACACCGGGGAGCGGTTTTTT. As protein: CSVEQGWNTGERFF.

In this sample, this clonotype turned up a few times. The V gene is TRBV11-2, the J gene TRBJ1-4, with D uncertain. Trimming removed 3 bases at V and 8 bases at J, with 13 bases between. Germline lookup yields CDR1 SGHAT and CDR2 FQNNGV. This CDR3 is 14 amino acids long. CDR3 nucleotides: TGTGCCAGCAGCTTCTTCCCTTCCGGGGAAAAACTGTTTTTT. Translating it yields CASSFFPSGEKLFF.

This clonotype has just a few counts. J is TRBJ1-1 and V is TRBV7-9, with D perhaps matching TRBD1 (5 bases). CDR3 size: 15 residues. Germline values: CDR1 SEHNR, CDR2 FQNEAQ (reference sequence). Trimming stripped 4 bases from V and 5 bases from J, with 17 bases between. CDR3 sequence reads: CASSSGRVLVTEAFF. The CDR3 DNA reads as TGTGCCAGCAGCTCGGGACGCGTACTGGTGACTGAAGCTTTCTTT.

CDR3 residues: CASSIAFSGIRQFF. CDR3 DNA: TGTGCCAGTAGTATAGCGTTTTCGGGCATACGGCAGTTCTTC. The chain employs TRBV19 and TRBJ2-1, with D unresolved. The V gene's germline CDR1 is LNHDA and CDR2 SQIVND (reference sequence). The CDR3 length is 14 residues. Trimming took 1 base from V and 12 from J, leaving 16 bases between them.

As for this clonotype: Since a much larger clone is just one base distant, this may be a read error. The rearrangement uses TRBV12-3 or TRBV12-4 and TRBJ2-7; TRBD2 aligns across 8 bases. J lost 6 bases, V lost 5 bases, and 12 bases had no gene match. CDR3 size: 15 residues. Here the CDR3 DNA reads TGTGCCAGCAGTCCCCCGGGACTAGACTTTCTCGAGCAGTACTTC. Translated: CASSPPGLDFLEQYF.

The chain combines TRBV5-1 with TRBJ2-7; 7 bases map to TRBD2. Germline lookup yields CDR1 SGHRS and CDR2 YFSETQ. V shed 5 bases, J shed 0 bases, and the junction held 8 bases outside the gene matches. The CDR3 loop spans 15 amino acids. CDR3: CASRVNRDYSYEQYF. CDR3 DNA sequence: TGCGCCAGCAGGGTCAACCGGGACTACTCCTACGAGCAGTACTTC.

The chain uses TRBV5-1 and TRBJ1-2; 8 bases fit TRBD1. The germline CDR1 and CDR2 sequences are SGHRS and YFSETQ. The CDR3 length is 16 residues. Trimming removed 3 bases from V and 5 bases from J; junction bases left unmatched: 12. CDR3 sequence (DNA): TGCGCCAGCAGCTCCGAGTCGCAGGGGGCTTTATATGGCTACACCTTC. Its protein is CASSSESQGALYGYTF.

The chain recombines TRBV7-2 with TRBJ1-1, with a weak D call TRBD1 (6 bases). The CDR3 has 16 amino acids. Trimming took off 5 bases at V and 7 bases at J, with 23 bases between the two ends. Germline V gene lookup returns CDR1 SGHTA and CDR2 FQGNSA. CDR3 sequence: CASSPSHGQYPLEAFF. CDR3 in DNA: TGTGCCAGCAGCCCATCACACGGACAGTACCCGCTTGAAGCTTTCTTT.

The gene calls are TRBV20-1 and TRBJ2-2; no clear D gene. Trimming left V 5 bases short and J 8 bases short, with 15 bases between. In germline, CDR1 is DFQATT, CDR2 SNEGSKA (reference sequence). This CDR3 region has 13 residues. The CDR3 reads CSALTPIKGELFF. Here the CDR3 DNA reads TGCAGTGCTCTGACCCCCATAAAAGGGGAGCTGTTTTTT.